A selection of T cell receptor beta chains follows, all from one sample in a study of blood T cell repertoires in COVID-19. Using immunoSEQ multiplex PCR, the repertoire was profiled, and TCRdb retains in-frame clones only, with some absent. This sample has under 250,000 clones, with 89% found just once. Sequenced: peripheral blood. Receptors originate from a woman aged 40 to 55 with acute or convalescent COVID-19. The CDR3 runs from the conserved cysteine through the conserved F or W. Each record gives: clone size, V gene, J gene, D gene, CDR3 DNA, CDR3 protein. A D gene is named only where the DNA matches it firmly. Part of the rows lack a size; the others show once, few, many or a class for expanded clones.

NA,TRBV7-9,TRBJ2-3,NA,TGTGCCAGCAGCCGGACACTTAGCACAGATACGCAGTATTTT,CASSRTLSTDTQYF
NA,TRBV6-5,TRBJ1-2,TRBD1,TGTGCCAGCAGTTTGACAGGGGGATTTTCTAACTATGGCTACACCTTC,CASSLTGGFSNYGYTF
NA,TRBV19,TRBJ1-1,NA,TGTGCCAGTAGTATACGACAGACAATGAACACTGAAGCTTTCTTT,CASSIRQTMNTEAFF
NA,TRBV15,TRBJ2-5,NA,TGTGCCACCATCTTACAGGAGCAAGAGACCCAGTACTTC,CATILQEQETQYF
NA,TRBV11-2,TRBJ1-6,NA,TGTGCCAGCAGCTTGCAGGTCCATAATTCACCCCTCCACTTT,CASSLQVHNSPLHF
NA,TRBV5-1,TRBJ1-1,NA,TGCGCCAGCAGCCCCCCAGGTACCACTGAAGCTTTCTTT,CASSPPGTTEAFF
NA,TRBV30,TRBJ1-2,TRBD1,TGTGCCTGTCGCCCTCCGGACAGGCCCAATCGGGGCTACACCTTC,CACRPPDRPNRGYTF
once,TRBV5-1,TRBJ1-5,NA,TGCGCCAGCAGCCCGGACAGAGGCAATCAGCCCCAGCATTTT,CASSPDRGNQPQHF
once,TRBV5-1,TRBJ2-3,NA,TGCGCCAGCAGCTTGCAGGGCAGGGCAGGGAGCACAGATACGCAGTATTTT,CASSLQGRAGSTDTQYF
NA,TRBV6-5,TRBJ1-5,TRBD1,TGTGCCAGCAAGAACCAGGGGGGCGCTCAGCCCCAGCATTTT,CASKNQGGAQPQHF
NA,TRBV27,TRBJ2-3,TRBD1,TGTGCCAGCAGTTTCAGGGGGCAGGATACGCAGTATTTT,CASSFRGQDTQYF
once,TRBV6-6,TRBJ1-1,NA,TGTGCCAGCAGGAGATCGAACACTGAAGCTTTCTTT,CASRRSNTEAFF
NA,TRBV10-2,TRBJ1-2,TRBD1,TGCGCCAGCAGTGAGACCCCGGGACAGGGTGCTGGCTACACCTTC,CASSETPGQGAGYTF
NA,TRBV11-2,TRBJ2-1,NA,TGTGCCAGCAGCTTCAGAGCTGACTTTAGCTCCTACAATGAGCAGTTCTTC,CASSFRADFSSYNEQFF
once,TRBV19,TRBJ2-2,TRBD2,TGTGCCAGTAGCCGTTCTCACACTAGCGGGGGCAACACCGGGGAGCTGTTTTTT,CASSRSHTSGGNTGELFF
NA,TRBV6-6,TRBJ1-5,TRBD1,TGTGCCAGCAGCGCGGACAGGGTCACTCAGCCCCAGCATTTT,CASSADRVTQPQHF
NA,TRBV10-2,TRBJ2-2,TRBD1,TGCGCCAGCAGTGAGTCCTATGCCATTCACAGGGGGCGGAGTTCGGGGGAGCTGTTTTTT,CASSESYAIHRGRSSGELFF
NA,TRBV19,TRBJ1-2,NA,TGTGCCAGTAGTATGGGGCCGGGGGACTCTACGCAAGGCTACACCTTC,CASSMGPGDSTQGYTF
NA,TRBV18,TRBJ2-3,NA,TGTGCCAGCTCACCACCGGCCGCAGATACGCAGTATTTT,CASSPPAADTQYF
NA,TRBV9,TRBJ1-4,TRBD1,TGTGCCAGCAGCGTAAGGCCGGGGACAGGGGGTAGAACTAATGAAAAACTGTTTTTT,CASSVRPGTGGRTNEKLFF
NA,TRBV12-3/TRBV12-4,TRBJ1-2,TRBD1,TGTGCCAATCGACAGGGGAATGGCTACACCTTC,CANRQGNGYTF
NA,TRBV3-1/TRBV3-2,TRBJ1-2,NA,TGTGCCAGCTCTCCAGGGAATGGCTACACCTTC,CASSPGNGYTF
once,TRBV9,TRBJ1-2,TRBD1,TGTGCCAGCAGCGCCGAACGGGACAGCCCTGAAGCCTTC,CASSAERDSPEAF
NA,TRBV5-1,TRBJ1-4,TRBD1,TGCGCCAGCAGCCGGCAGGGCGACAGGGTCGGGGAAAAACTGTTTTTT,CASSRQGDRVGEKLFF
NA,TRBV3-1/TRBV3-2,TRBJ1-1,TRBD1,TGTGCCAGCAGCCAAGATGTCACAGGGGCTGAAGCTTTCTTT,CASSQDVTGAEAFF
once,TRBV5-4,TRBJ2-3,TRBD2,TGTGCCAGCAGACCAGAGTGGGCTAGCGGGGCTACGGATACGCAGTATTTT,CASRPEWASGATDTQYF
once,TRBV2,TRBJ2-5,TRBD2,TGTGCCAGCAGCGTTATAGCGGGGGGGCAAGAGACCCAGTACTTC,CASSVIAGGQETQYF
NA,TRBV15,TRBJ1-1,NA,TGTGCCACCAGCAGACTCCCTGCGGGGTACAAGAACACTGAAGCTTTCTTT,CATSRLPAGYKNTEAFF
NA,TRBV14,TRBJ1-3,NA,TGTGCCAGCAGCCAAGAAGCCCCCTGGACAGAGACTGGAAACACCATATATTTT,CASSQEAPWTETGNTIYF
NA,TRBV9,TRBJ1-2,TRBD1,TGTGCCAGCAGCGTAGTAGGGGGCAGCTATGGCTACACCTTC,CASSVVGGSYGYTF
NA,TRBV7-2,TRBJ2-1,TRBD2,TGTGCCAGCAGCCCTAGCGGGACAAATGAGCAGTTCTTC,CASSPSGTNEQFF
NA,TRBV27,TRBJ2-1,TRBD2,TGTGCCAGCAGTTTATCGGGGAGCGGGGTTGTAAATGAGCAGTTCTTC,CASSLSGSGVVNEQFF
once,TRBV18,TRBJ1-1,NA,TGTGCCAGCTCACCAAACAGGGAGAACACTGAAGCTTTCTTT,CASSPNRENTEAFF
once,TRBV11-2,TRBJ1-6,TRBD1,TGTGCCAGCAGACTCCGGGACAGGGTTGATTCACCCCTCCACTTT,CASRLRDRVDSPLHF
NA,TRBV5-8,TRBJ2-5,TRBD2,TGTGCCAGCAGCTTGGGTTTGGGCGGGGGACTACAAGAGACCCAGTACTTC,CASSLGLGGGLQETQYF
NA,TRBV6-6,TRBJ1-2,NA,TGTGCCAGCAGTCAAAACGGGGGACTTGTTGGCTACACCTTC,CASSQNGGLVGYTF
NA,TRBV7-8,TRBJ2-3,NA,TGTGCCAGCAGCTTGGAGGATACGCAGTATTTT,CASSLEDTQYF
once,TRBV6-5,TRBJ1-2,TRBD1,TGTGCCAGCTCACGGGACAGGGGAAACTATGGCTACACCTTC,CASSRDRGNYGYTF
NA,TRBV25-1,TRBJ1-1,NA,TGTGCCAGCAGTCTTACAGGGAAAGGTGAAGCTTTCTTT,CASSLTGKGEAFF
NA,TRBV10-3,TRBJ2-3,TRBD1,TGTGCCATCATCCCCGGGACAGGTGGAACAGATACGCAGTATTTT,CAIIPGTGGTDTQYF
NA,TRBV6-2/TRBV6-3,TRBJ1-1,NA,TGTGCCAGCAGCATACACCTGGCGGGTGGGAACACTGAAGCTTTCTTT,CASSIHLAGGNTEAFF
NA,TRBV11-2,TRBJ2-1,TRBD2,TGTGCCAGCAGTTATCTCCGGGACTACCACAATGAGCAGTTCTTC,CASSYLRDYHNEQFF
NA,TRBV6-5,TRBJ1-1,NA,TGTGCCAGCAGTTTCCGGGGGGTTGGGGACACTGAAGCTTTCTTT,CASSFRGVGDTEAFF
NA,TRBV5-1,TRBJ1-6,TRBD1,TGCGCCAGCAGCTTGTCGGGAGGACAGGGTAATACCCTCCACTTT,CASSLSGGQGNTLHF
NA,TRBV5-1,TRBJ2-3,NA,TGCGCCAGCAGCCAGGACAGCCCAGATACGCAGTATTTT,CASSQDSPDTQYF
NA,TRBV24-1,TRBJ2-3,TRBD1,TGTGCCACCAGTGATTTGCAGGGACAGGGCCCAGATACGCAGTATTTT,CATSDLQGQGPDTQYF
once,TRBV9,TRBJ2-5,TRBD2,TGTGCCAGCAGCGCGTGGGGGACTAGAGCGGAGACCCAGTACTTC,CASSAWGTRAETQYF
NA,TRBV27,TRBJ1-1,TRBD1,TGTGCCAGCAGGCGGACAGGGAGTAGGACTGAAGCTTTCTTT,CASRRTGSRTEAFF
NA,TRBV7-7,TRBJ2-2,NA,TGTGCCAGCAGCCCCCGGGATTACACCGGGGAGCTGTTTTTT,CASSPRDYTGELFF
NA,TRBV14,TRBJ1-5,NA,TGTGCCAGCAGCCAATCAGGGAATCAGCCCCAGCATTTT,CASSQSGNQPQHF
NA,TRBV12-3/TRBV12-4,TRBJ1-1,TRBD1,TGTGCCAGCAGTTCCGGACAGGTGGAAGCTTTCTTT,CASSSGQVEAFF
NA,TRBV9,TRBJ1-1,NA,TGTGCCAGCAGCGTCGAGTTGGGCCCTGAAGCTTTCTTT,CASSVELGPEAFF
NA,TRBV5-1,TRBJ1-6,TRBD1,TGCGCCAGCAGCTTGGGACAGGGATCAGATTCACCCCTCCACTTT,CASSLGQGSDSPLHF
NA,TRBV27,TRBJ1-3,NA,TGTGCCAGCAGTTTATCGGGAGGGAGGAACACCATATATTTT,CASSLSGGRNTIYF
NA,TRBV7-8,TRBJ1-6,NA,TGTGCCAGCAGCTTAGGCCAGGAATACTCCTATAATTCACCCCTCCACTTT,CASSLGQEYSYNSPLHF
NA,TRBV12-3/TRBV12-4,TRBJ1-4,NA,TGTGCCAGCAGTCCAGGACACGGGGAAAAACTGTTTTTT,CASSPGHGEKLFF
NA,TRBV6-2/TRBV6-3,TRBJ2-5,NA,TGTGCCAGCAGTTACTTCGGGGAGACCCAGTACTTC,CASSYFGETQYF
few,TRBV2,TRBJ2-1,TRBD2,TGTGCCAGCAGAGCGGGGGGGCGATACAATGAGCAGTTCTTC,CASRAGGRYNEQFF